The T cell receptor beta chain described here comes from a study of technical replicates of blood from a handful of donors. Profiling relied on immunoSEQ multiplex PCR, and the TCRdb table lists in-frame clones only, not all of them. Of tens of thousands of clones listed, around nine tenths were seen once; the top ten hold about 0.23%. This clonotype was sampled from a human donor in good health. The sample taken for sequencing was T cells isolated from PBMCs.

The CDR3 DNA follows: TGTGCCAGCAGCCCTTCGCCGGGGACCCAGTACTTC. Translation: CASSPSPGTQYF. This chain uses TRBV7-2 with TRBJ2-5; D not resolved. Germline CDR1 is SGHTA and CDR2 is FQGNSA. This CDR3 is built from 12 residues. Trimming took off 5 bases at V and 7 bases at J, with 11 bases between the two ends.